This TCR beta chain derives from a study of spatial heterogeneity in lung cancer. The overall study: In the raw reads, each unique TCR and UMI combination was present more than ten times on average.

Ten or more counts support this clonotype. TCRdb re-analysed the 5' RACE reads in MiXCR, keeping a single row per CDR3 protein. The profile shows under 75,000 distinct CDR3 sequences, about an eighth of them singletons. As to time point: sample taken at primary tumor resection. The sequenced material consisted of unsorted whole RNA from tumor, nontumor lung or frozen PBMC. This receptor was taken from a male donor with early-stage non-small cell lung cancer. The specimen comprised PBMCs, sampled at surgery.

The CDR3 bases are TGTGCCAGTGGACAGGGGGCGGATACGCAGTATTTT. The encoded protein is CASGQGADTQYF. The rearrangement links TRBV6-6 to TRBJ2-3; TRBD1 matches 11 bases. Germline V gives CDR1 MNHNY, CDR2 SVGAGI (reference sequence). Trimming took 9 bases from V and 6 from J; bases not matched to a gene: 2. The CDR3 runs 12 residues.